This T cell receptor (beta chain) originates from a study of cytomegalovirus exposure and HLA in healthy donors. Findings and limits, study-wide: One variant, a missense change in DCLRE1C, was linked in a later analysis to TCR beta V- and J-gene trimming. A later analysis linked some 17,000 TCR beta sequences to HLA alleles at 0.05 false discovery rate.

Healthy bone marrow donors made up the donor group. The PCR used 60 Vbeta and 13 Jbeta primers. Only in-frame clones appear in the TCRdb table, and some are missing; sequencing was by immunoSEQ multiplex PCR. The data contain about 210,000 clones, almost 80% of them seen just once; the ten biggest clones take up 1.8%. Trimming removed 1 base at V and 7 bases at J, with 10 bases between. The CDR3 loop spans 14 amino acids. Germline lookup yields CDR1 LGHNA and CDR2 YSLEER. A word on this clone: The antigen remains unidentified.

This chain links TRBV4-3 with TRBJ2-2; D not resolved. The sample comprised PBMCs. The receptor comes from a male donor in good health and CMV-seronegative. CDR3 nucleotide sequence: TGCGCCAGCAGCCAAGTCGAGGTAGACGGGGAGCTGTTTTTT. Amino acid sequence: CASSQVEVDGELFF.